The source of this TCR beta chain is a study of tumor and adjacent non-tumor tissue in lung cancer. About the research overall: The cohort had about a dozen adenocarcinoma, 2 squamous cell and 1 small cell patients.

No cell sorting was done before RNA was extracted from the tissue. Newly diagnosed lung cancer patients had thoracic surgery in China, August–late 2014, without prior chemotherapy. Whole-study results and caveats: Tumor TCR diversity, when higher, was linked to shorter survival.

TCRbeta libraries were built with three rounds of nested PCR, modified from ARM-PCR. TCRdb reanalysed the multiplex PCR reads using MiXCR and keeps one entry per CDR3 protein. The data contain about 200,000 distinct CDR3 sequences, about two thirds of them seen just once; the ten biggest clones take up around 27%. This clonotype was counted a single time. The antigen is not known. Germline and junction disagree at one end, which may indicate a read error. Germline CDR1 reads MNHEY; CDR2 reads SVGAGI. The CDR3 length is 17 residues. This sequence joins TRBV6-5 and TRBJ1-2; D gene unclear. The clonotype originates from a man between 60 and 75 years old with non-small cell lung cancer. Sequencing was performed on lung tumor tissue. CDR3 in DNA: TGTGCCAGCAATTCACCTGGACGGAGAGTGACTAACTATGGGTACACCTTC. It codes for CASNSPGRRVTNYGYTF.